Listed below are T cell receptor beta chains from one sample, sequenced in a study of shared clonotypes between healthy human individuals. Generated by immunoSEQ multiplex PCR, the TCRdb table keeps only in-frame clones and is missing some. The sample has some 1,400,000 clones; around 97% are singletons. Sequenced input: naive CD4+ T cells sorted from blood. The receptor set was obtained from a man younger than 45 in good health. Both conserved end residues are part of each CDR3. Fields, in order: clone size, D gene, V gene, CDR3 length, J gene, CDR3 DNA, CDR3 protein. A D gene is named only where the DNA matches it firmly. Only part of the rows carry a size: once, few, many, or a class if the clone is expanded.

>NA|NA|TRBV4-1|17|TRBJ2-6
TGCGCCAGCAGCCAAGAACCCCTCAGCTCTGGGGCCAACGTCCTGACTTTC
CASSQEPLSSGANVLTF
>NA|NA|TRBV5-5|17|TRBJ2-1
TGTGCCAGCAGCTTTAATCTAGCGGCCCTCCAGGGGAATGAGCAGTTCTTC
CASSFNLAALQGNEQFF
>NA|NA|TRBV5-6|14|TRBJ2-1
TGTGCCAGCAGCTTGCTTCCGGGCGCCAATGAGCAGTTCTTC
CASSLLPGANEQFF
>NA|TRBD1|TRBV18|18|TRBJ2-3
TGTGCCAGCTCACCTTGGACAGGGGGTAACACTTTCGCAGATACGCAGTATTTT
CASSPWTGGNTFADTQYF
>NA|NA|TRBV6-1|14|TRBJ1-5
TGTGCCAGCACCCGCTTGGAACGCAATCAGCCCCAGCATTTT
CASTRLERNQPQHF
>NA|NA|TRBV28|14|TRBJ1-1
TGTGCCAGCAGATTACTAGGGGGGGGCACTGAAGCTTTCTTT
CASRLLGGGTEAFF
>NA|NA|TRBV25-1|15|TRBJ2-7
TGTGCCAGCAGTGAATCGGGCAGCAAAACCTACGAGCAGTACTTC
CASSESGSKTYEQYF
>NA|TRBD2|TRBV29-1|15|TRBJ2-7
TGCAGCGTTGTTAGGAGTAGCGGGAGCTCCTACGAGCAGTACTTC
CSVVRSSGSSYEQYF
>NA|NA|TRBV7-9|16|TRBJ1-2
TGTGCCAGCAGCTTTTACGGCGGGACGGTGAACTATGGCTACACCTTC
CASSFYGGTVNYGYTF
>NA|NA|TRBV15|13|TRBJ2-1
TGTGCCACCAGCAGAGGGGGGTACAATGAGCAGTTCTTC
CATSRGGYNEQFF
>NA|TRBD1|TRBV5-1|14|TRBJ1-1
TGCGCCAGCAGCTCCCGGACAGGGGGGGATGAAGCTTTCTTT
CASSSRTGGDEAFF
>NA|TRBD1|TRBV19|14|TRBJ2-3
TGTGCCGTCCGGGACAGACCTAGCACAGATACGCAGTATTTT
CAVRDRPSTDTQYF
>NA|TRBD1|TRBV5-1|14|TRBJ2-2
TGCGCCAGCGGACAGGGGTCGAACACCGGGGAGCTGTTTTTT
CASGQGSNTGELFF
>NA|NA|TRBV5-4|14|TRBJ2-6
TGTGCCAGCAGCTTGTTTGGGGGGGCCAACGTCCTGACTTTC
CASSLFGGANVLTF
>NA|NA|TRBV5-1|16|TRBJ2-1
TGCGCCAGCAGCTTGTCGTTGGGGGAAGGCTACAATGAGCAGTTCTTC
CASSLSLGEGYNEQFF
>NA|NA|TRBV4-2|15|TRBJ2-4
TGTGCCAGCAGCCCAGAAACTCATTCCGGAAACATTCAGTACTTC
CASSPETHSGNIQYF
>once|TRBD2|TRBV11-3|16|TRBJ2-5
TGTGCCAGCAGCTTAGATGCGGGAGGGCCCGGGGAGACCCAGTACTTC
CASSLDAGGPGETQYF